Sequencing of this TCR beta chain was carried out in a study of blood T cell repertoires in COVID-19. Study-level information: There were acute and convalescent COVID-19 samples, and they came from the United States, Italy and Spain. PBMCs, B-cell-depleted T cells, or T cells were the source of the cDNA or gDNA that made up the material.

This CDR3 contains 14 residues. CDR1 and CDR2 from the germline V gene are ENHRY and SYGVKD. Deletions cut 3 bases from V and 4 bases from J, with 13 bases between. Participants were aged about 18 to 90 years, lived in over 20 US areas, and enrolled virtually. In the original processing: From reference gene primer amplification, estimates of nucleated cell counts were derived. TCRdb's table, derived via immunoSEQ multiplex PCR, lists solely in-frame clones and lacks some. From that table come the V and J calls and clone size; the DNA was used to work out D and trimming. The sample holds fewer than 300,000 clones; less than 85% are singletons and the top ten take around 2.3%.

V usage is TRBV10-3 and J usage is TRBJ2-7; TRBD1 is a possible D gene (7 bases). The clonotype was recovered from a woman aged 50 to 65 who had recovered from COVID-19. The sequenced material came from PBMCs or T cells enriched from blood (not recorded which). CDR3 protein: CAISDRRGLYEQYF. CDR3 DNA: TGTGCCATCAGTGACCGGAGGGGGCTTTACGAGCAGTACTTC.